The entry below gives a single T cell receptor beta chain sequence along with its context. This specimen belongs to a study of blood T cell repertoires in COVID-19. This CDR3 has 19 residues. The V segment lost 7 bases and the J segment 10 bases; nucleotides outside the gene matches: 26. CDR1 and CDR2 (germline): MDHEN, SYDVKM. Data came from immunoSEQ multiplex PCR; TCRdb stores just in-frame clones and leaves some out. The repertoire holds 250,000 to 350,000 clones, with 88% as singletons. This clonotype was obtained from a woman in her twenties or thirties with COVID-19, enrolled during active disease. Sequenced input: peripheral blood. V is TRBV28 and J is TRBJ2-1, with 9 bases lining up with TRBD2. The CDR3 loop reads CASTPRRGRATWTHIEQFF. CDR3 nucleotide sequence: TGTGCCAGCACCCCACGTCGCGGGAGGGCTACATGGACCCACATCGAGCAGTTCTTC.